This T cell receptor (beta chain) came from a study of T cell responses to AZD1222 COVID-19 vaccine. Study results and caveats: Close to half of all spike-specific TCRs reportedly target regions of the variants that are unmutated.

Here immunoSEQ multiplex PCR was the method, and the copy in TCRdb shows in-frame clones only, minus some. The sample records roughly 120,000 clones, around nine tenths being singletons. Trimming left V 3 bases short and J 5 bases short, with 6 bases between. Looked up from germline, CDR1 is SGHDT and CDR2 is YYEEEE. The CDR3 runs 11 residues. A remark on this clone: Its antigen is as yet unknown.

This TCR came from an adult in good health. The sample here was peripheral blood, taken on day 0 of AZD1222 vaccination. This chain uses TRBV5-6 with TRBJ2-7, with D uncertain. CDR3: CASSYYDEQYF. The CDR3 DNA sequence: TGTGCCAGCAGCTACTATGACGAGCAGTACTTC.